These 30 T cell receptor beta chains came from one sample sequenced in a study of shared clonotypes between healthy human individuals. Assay: immunoSEQ multiplex PCR; the TCRdb copy retains only in-frame clones and omits some. The sample carries some 2.4 million clones, roughly 93% recorded once. Material: naive CD4+ T cells from PBMCs. As for subset: CD45RA+ positively selected. These receptors came from a man between 18 and 35 years old in good health. Some clones in this sample may be carry-over from other donors' samples.

J is TRBJ1-5 and V is TRBV19; D possibly corresponds to TRBD1 (6 bases). From germline, CDR1 is LNHDA and CDR2 SQIVND (reference sequence). The CDR3 consists of 17 residues. V was cut by 5 bases and J by 1 base, with 18 bases left in between. The CDR3 here is CASSPYLGTLSNQPQHF. In nucleotides, the CDR3 is TGTGCCAGTAGTCCTTACTTGGGGACACTGAGCAATCAGCCCCAGCATTTT.

This rearrangement joins TRBV18 to TRBJ2-3, with TRBD2 identical over 10 bases. The CDR3 extends over 18 amino acids. V dropped 7 bases and J dropped 6; count of bases not matched to a gene: 19. Germline V gene lookup returns CDR1 KGHSH and CDR2 LQKENI. This CDR3 is CASFNPPVSGRKWDTQYF. For the CDR3, the DNA is TGTGCCAGCTTCAATCCCCCGGTTAGCGGGAGGAAATGGGATACGCAGTATTTT.

This clone was seen only once. The chain recombines TRBV19 with TRBJ2-1; D may match TRBD1 or TRBD2 (6 bases each). The CDR3 has 16 residues. The germline CDR1 and CDR2 sequences are LNHDA and SQIVND (reference sequence). V gave up 3 bases and J gave up 0 bases, with 12 bases separating them. CDR3 in DNA: TGTGCCAGTAGTATGGGGGCGGGGAGCTCCTACAATGAGCAGTTCTTC. Encoded protein: CASSMGAGSSYNEQFF.

V and J are TRBV7-9 and TRBJ1-2; TRBD1 aligns across 10 bases. J lost 8 bases, V lost 5 bases, and 8 bases had no gene match. From germline, CDR1 is SEHNR and CDR2 FQNEAQ (reference sequence). CDR3 length: 14 amino acids. The CDR3, as DNA: TGTGCCAGCAGCCCATCCGGGACAGGGGAAGGCTACACCTTC. Its translation: CASSPSGTGEGYTF.

This CDR3 reads CASSLARAGTYEQYF. CDR3 in DNA: TGTGCCAGCAGCTTAGCCCGGGCGGGCACCTACGAGCAGTACTTC. This chain links TRBV7-2 with TRBJ2-7; weak D call: TRBD2 (5 bases). CDR3 length equals 15 residues. Germline loops: CDR1 SGHTA, CDR2 FQGNSA. Trimming removed 0 bases at V and 2 bases at J, with 11 bases between.

Concerning this clone itself: The same CDR3 can be traced to other DNA sequences in this sample. The chain joins TRBV15 to TRBJ2-1; 10 nucleotides agree with TRBD2. V gave up 3 bases and J gave up 4 bases; unmatched junction bases: 0. Germline values: CDR1 LNHNV, CDR2 YYDKDF (reference sequence). The CDR3 loop spans 14 amino acids. In DNA, the CDR3 is TGTGCCACCAGCAGGGGACTAGCGTACAATGAGCAGTTCTTC. This codes for CATSRGLAYNEQFF. The full variable domain, completed using reference TRBV15 and TRBJ2-1, is DAMVIQNPRYQVTQFGKPVTLSCSQTLNHNVMYWYQQKSSQAPKLLFHYYDKDFNNEADTPDNFQSRRPNTSFCFLDIRSPGLGDTAMYLCATSRGLAYNEQFFGPGTRLTVL.

This clone was seen a single time. The chain carries TRBV30 and TRBJ2-1, with D possibly called TRBD1 or TRBD2 (5 bases each). Germline loops: CDR1 GTSNPN, CDR2 SVGIG (reference sequence). The ends were cut back, 2 bases at V and 2 bases at J, with 13 bases in the middle. The CDR3 has 15 amino acids. The CDR3 is CAWSKGTSTYNEQFF. CDR3 nucleotides: TGTGCCTGGAGTAAGGGGACCTCCACCTACAATGAGCAGTTCTTC. The variable domain in full, completed from reference TRBV30 and TRBJ2-1, reads SQTIHQWPATLVQPVGSPLSLECTVEGTSNPNLYWYRQAAGRGLQLLFYSVGIGQISSEVPQNLSASRPQDRQFILSSKKLLLSDSGFYLCAWSKGTSTYNEQFFGPGTRLTVL.

The table lists this clone with a count of one. The rearrangement links TRBV7-9 to TRBJ1-2, with D maybe TRBD1 (6 bases). This CDR3 region has 15 residues. V lost 1 base to trimming and J lost 11 bases, with 20 bases between them. CDR1 and CDR2 from the germline V gene are SEHNR and FQNEAQ (reference sequence). The CDR3 here is CASSLGEAGASVYTF. CDR3 DNA: TGTGCCAGCAGCTTAGGAGAAGCAGGGGCTTCGGTTTACACCTTC.

The chain combines TRBV28 with TRBJ1-2; D may be TRBD1 (6 bases). The CDR3 spans 18 residues. V was pared by 2 bases and J by 0 bases, with 19 bases between. Germline values: CDR1 MDHEN, CDR2 SYDVKM. This CDR3 reads CASSLRGAGGAPNYGYTF. The DNA for the CDR3 is TGTGCCAGCAGTTTACGGGGCGCGGGGGGGGCCCCTAACTATGGCTACACCTTC.

This chain joins TRBV7-8 and TRBJ1-2, with TRBD1 matching over 7 bases. With V trimmed by 2 bases and J by 2 bases, 5 bases remained unmatched. CDR3 size: 15 residues. Germline V gene data show CDR1 as SGHVS and CDR2 as FQNEAQ. DNA of the CDR3: TGTGCCAGCAGCTTATGGGGACAGCTAAACTATGGCTACACCTTC. Encoded protein: CASSLWGQLNYGYTF.

The V gene is TRBV18, the J gene TRBJ2-7; no definite D call. V was clipped by 1 base and J by 6 bases, with 13 bases between them. The CDR3 is 14 residues long. The germline V gene has CDR1 KGHSH and CDR2 LQKENI. CDR3 in amino acids: CASSPLPISLEQYF. CDR3 nucleotides: TGTGCCAGCTCACCACTTCCCATAAGTCTCGAGCAGTACTTC.

CDR3: CASSLGQGAADTQYF. CDR3 bases: TGTGCCAGCAGCTTGGGGCAGGGTGCCGCAGATACGCAGTATTTT. V gene TRBV5-4 combines with J gene TRBJ2-3, with a tentative D call TRBD1 (5 bases). Germline V gene lookup returns CDR1 SGHNT and CDR2 YYREEE (reference sequence). The V and J ends lost 0 bases and 4 bases respectively, with 12 bases between them. The length of the CDR3 is 15 residues. The full variable domain, completed using reference TRBV5-4 and TRBJ2-3, is ETGVTQSPTHLIKTRGQQVTLRCSSQSGHNTVSWYQQALGQGPQFIFQYYREEENGRGNFPPRFSGLQFPNYSSELNVNALELDDSALYLCASSLGQGAADTQYFGPGTRLTVL.

The chain carries TRBV27 and TRBJ1-1; 7 bases are shared with TRBD1. With 7 bases clipped from V and 8 bases from J, the junction kept 13 bases outside the gene matches. CDR3 length: 14 residues. CDR1 is MNHEY and CDR2 is SMNVEV in the germline V gene (reference sequence). Here the CDR3 DNA reads TGTGCCAGCACGCGACTCGGACAGGAACGGGAAGCTTTCTTT. Translating gives CASTRLGQEREAFF.

The rearrangement joins TRBV6-5 to TRBJ2-3; D gene uncertain. The CDR3 sequence is 11 residues long. The V gene's germline CDR1 is MNHEY and CDR2 SVGAGI. Trimming removed 1 base from V and 6 bases from J, with 2 bases in between. CDR3 bases: TGTGCCAGCAGTTACTTCGATACGCAGTATTTT. Protein sequence: CASSYFDTQYF.

V is TRBV7-9 and J is TRBJ2-2; tentative D call: TRBD1 (8 bases). This CDR3 contains 14 residues. Germline V gene data show CDR1 as SEHNR and CDR2 as FQNEAQ (reference sequence). V lost 5 bases to trimming and J lost 13 bases, with 20 bases between them. CDR3 in DNA: TGTGCCAGCAGCCACCCAAACAGGGGGGGTCTGCTGTTTTTT. It encodes CASSHPNRGGLLFF.

The chain links TRBV30 to TRBJ1-2, with D perhaps TRBD1 (6 bases). The CDR3 covers 14 residues. Trimming took 0 bases from V and 7 from J, leaving 15 bases between them. Germline CDR1 reads GTSNPN; CDR2 reads SVGIG (reference sequence). For the CDR3, the DNA is TGTGCCTGGAGTGTACAAATGGGGGCGGGTGGCTACACCTTC. The encoded protein is CAWSVQMGAGGYTF. Using reference TRBV30 and TRBJ1-2 for the parts outside the CDR3, the full variable domain is SQTIHQWPATLVQPVGSPLSLECTVEGTSNPNLYWYRQAAGRGLQLLFYSVGIGQISSEVPQNLSASRPQDRQFILSSKKLLLSDSGFYLCAWSVQMGAGGYTFGSGTRLTVV.

In this sample, this clone turned up once. The rearrangement links TRBV13 to TRBJ2-1, with 8 bases aligning to TRBD2. The trim removed 6 bases at V and 1 base at J, leaving 5 bases unmatched. The germline V gene encodes CDR1 PRHDT and CDR2 FYEKMQ (reference sequence). This CDR3 spans 15 amino acids. The CDR3 DNA reads as TGTGCCAGCAGACAACTAGCGGAATCCTACAATGAGCAGTTCTTC. This translates into CASRQLAESYNEQFF.

The chain recombines TRBV6-6 with TRBJ2-7, with D possibly called TRBD1 or TRBD2 (5 bases each). This CDR3 is built from 13 residues. Germline V lookup: CDR1 MNHNY, CDR2 SVGAGI (reference sequence). V shed 4 bases and J shed 2 bases, with 9 bases lying between them. The CDR3 coding sequence is TGTGCCAGCAGTTGGGGGACCCCCTACGAGCAGTACTTC. This gives the protein CASSWGTPYEQYF.

The rearrangement uses TRBV10-1 and TRBJ2-1; the match to TRBD2 covers 7 bases. V lost 3 bases to trimming and J lost 6 bases; unmatched junction nucleotides: 5. This CDR3 region has 14 residues. Germline lookup yields CDR1 WNHNN and CDR2 SYGVQD (reference sequence). CDR3 nucleotides: TGCGCCAGCAGTGAAGATCCTAGCGGCAATGAGCAGTTCTTC. Translating gives CASSEDPSGNEQFF.

The chain recombines TRBV9 with TRBJ2-2; D perhaps matches TRBD1 (5 bases). The CDR3 has 14 amino acids. Germline V gives CDR1 SGDLS, CDR2 YYNGEE. Trimming took off 2 bases at V and 6 bases at J, with 11 bases between the two ends. The DNA for the CDR3 is TGTGCCAGCAGCGTTTCAGGGATGCCCGGGGAGCTGTTTTTT. It yields the protein CASSVSGMPGELFF.

This chain joins TRBV10-3 and TRBJ1-5; D is perhaps TRBD1 (5 bases). V lost 6 bases to trimming and J lost 4 bases, with 10 bases between them. This CDR3 contains 13 residues. In germline, CDR1 is ENHRY, CDR2 SYGVKD. The CDR3 loop is CAISPGPNQPQHF. In DNA, the CDR3 is TGTGCCATCAGCCCGGGACCAAATCAGCCCCAGCATTTT.

The gene calls are TRBV9 and TRBJ1-1; D call uncertain. V shed 0 bases and J shed 1 base, with 10 bases lying between them. The CDR3 spans 15 residues. Germline V gives CDR1 SGDLS, CDR2 YYNGEE. The CDR3: CASSVGQRQNTEAFF. The DNA for the CDR3 is TGTGCCAGCAGCGTAGGTCAACGGCAGAACACTGAAGCTTTCTTT.

The genes are TRBV5-4 and TRBJ2-5, with D hard to call. CDR1 and CDR2 (germline): SGHNT, YYREEE (reference sequence). The V gene lost 2 bases and the J gene lost 2 bases, with 7 bases spanning the gap. The CDR3 length is 13 residues. The DNA of the CDR3 is TGTGCCAGCAGCTTTAGCAAACAAGAGACCCAGTACTTC. It is translated as CASSFSKQETQYF. Supplemented by reference TRBV5-4 and TRBJ2-5, the full variable domain reads ETGVTQSPTHLIKTRGQQVTLRCSSQSGHNTVSWYQQALGQGPQFIFQYYREEENGRGNFPPRFSGLQFPNYSSELNVNALELDDSALYLCASSFSKQETQYFGPGTRLLVL.

This chain links TRBV11-2 with TRBJ2-5; 8 bases align to TRBD2. The CDR3 is 17 amino acids. Germline values: CDR1 SGHAT, CDR2 FQNNGV. Unmatched junction bases numbered 7, after V lost 1 base and J lost 0 bases. The DNA of the CDR3 is TGTGCCAGCAGCTTAGGGGGGCTAGCGGGCAACCAAGAGACCCAGTACTTC. This encodes CASSLGGLAGNQETQYF.

The rearrangement joins TRBV14 to TRBJ2-1; TRBD1 agrees at 10 bases. Germline lookup yields CDR1 SGHDN and CDR2 FVKESK. The CDR3 contains 15 residues. Trimming removed 4 bases from V and 9 bases from J; junction bases left unmatched: 9. This CDR3 is CASSPGQGRIGEQFF. The CDR3 DNA is TGTGCCAGCAGCCCGGGACAGGGGCGGATAGGTGAGCAGTTCTTC.

This sequence joins TRBV4-2 and TRBJ1-2; D perhaps matches TRBD1 (6 bases). V lost 0 bases and J 5 bases, leaving 7 bases between the germline ends. The length of the CDR3 is 13 residues. Germline V CDR1 and CDR2: LGHNA, YNFKEQ. CDR3 bases: TGTGCCAGCAGCCAAGACGGGACATATGGCTACACCTTC. Protein sequence: CASSQDGTYGYTF.

The chain joins TRBV6-6 to TRBJ2-7, with 8 bases matching TRBD1. The V gene's germline CDR1 is MNHNY and CDR2 SVGAGI (reference sequence). V shed 5 bases and J 4 bases; nucleotides not matched to a gene: 7. This CDR3 contains 14 residues. The CDR3 DNA reads as TGTGCCAGCAGTGCTTCAGGGGGCGGTTACGAGCAGTACTTC. Its translation is CASSASGGGYEQYF.

This clone was counted a few times. The gene calls are TRBV19 and TRBJ1-5; possible D gene TRBD1, 5 bases. This CDR3 comprises 11 residues. The germline gives CDR1 LNHDA, CDR2 SQIVND (reference sequence). Trimming shortened V by 8 bases and J by 7 bases, and 9 bases separated the two germline ends. CDR3 sequence: CASGAGQPQHF. Written as DNA, the CDR3 is TGTGCCAGTGGGGCGGGGCAGCCCCAGCATTTT.

V is TRBV19 and J is TRBJ2-5; 7 nucleotides match TRBD1. The CDR3 contains 17 residues. Germline V gene lookup returns CDR1 LNHDA and CDR2 SQIVND (reference sequence). V trimming: 4 bases; J trimming: 4 bases; junction bases outside the gene matches: 15. The CDR3 bases are TGTGCCAGTAGTACAGACACAGGGGCCACATGGCCAGAGACCCAGTACTTC. Residues: CASSTDTGATWPETQYF.

The chain recombines TRBV5-6 with TRBJ2-7; the D gene is possibly TRBD1 (5 bases). Trimming took 0 bases from V and 0 from J, leaving 7 bases between them. Germline loops: CDR1 SGHDT, CDR2 YYEEEE. This CDR3 is 14 amino acids long. The CDR3 DNA reads TGTGCCAGCAGCTTGGACAGGTACTCCTACGAGCAGTACTTC. Translated, it gives CASSLDRYSYEQYF.